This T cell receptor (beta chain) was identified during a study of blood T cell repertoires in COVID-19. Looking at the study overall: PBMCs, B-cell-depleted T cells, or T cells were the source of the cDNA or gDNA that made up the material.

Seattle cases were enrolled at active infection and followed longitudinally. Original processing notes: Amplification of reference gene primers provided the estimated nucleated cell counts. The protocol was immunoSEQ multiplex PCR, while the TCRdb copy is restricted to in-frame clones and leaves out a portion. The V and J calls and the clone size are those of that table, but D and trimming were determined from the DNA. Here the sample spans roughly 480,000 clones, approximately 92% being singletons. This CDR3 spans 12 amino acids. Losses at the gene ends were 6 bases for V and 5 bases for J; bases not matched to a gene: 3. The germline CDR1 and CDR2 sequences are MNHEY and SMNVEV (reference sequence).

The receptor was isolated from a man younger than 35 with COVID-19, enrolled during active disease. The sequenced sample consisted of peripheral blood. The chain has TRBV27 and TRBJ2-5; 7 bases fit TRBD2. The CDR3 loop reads CASRAAGETQYF. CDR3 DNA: TGTGCCAGCAGAGCAGCGGGGGAGACCCAGTACTTC.